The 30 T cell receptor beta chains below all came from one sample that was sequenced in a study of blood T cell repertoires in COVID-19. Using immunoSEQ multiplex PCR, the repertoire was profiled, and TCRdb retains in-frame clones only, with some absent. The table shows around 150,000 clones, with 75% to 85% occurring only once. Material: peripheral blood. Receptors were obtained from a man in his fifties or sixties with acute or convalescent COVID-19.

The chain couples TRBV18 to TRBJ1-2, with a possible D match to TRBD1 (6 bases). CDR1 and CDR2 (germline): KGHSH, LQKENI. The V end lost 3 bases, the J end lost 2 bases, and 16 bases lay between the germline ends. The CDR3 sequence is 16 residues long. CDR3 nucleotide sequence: TGTGCCAGCTCACCGCTTGGGCAGCAGGGGAACTATGGCTACACCTTC. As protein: CASSPLGQQGNYGYTF.

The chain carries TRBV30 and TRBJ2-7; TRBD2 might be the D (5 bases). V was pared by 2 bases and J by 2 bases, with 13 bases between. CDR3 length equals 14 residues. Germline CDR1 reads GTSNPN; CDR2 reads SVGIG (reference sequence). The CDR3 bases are TGTGCCTGGAGTCCGACACTAGACCCCTACGAGCAGTACTTC. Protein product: CAWSPTLDPYEQYF.

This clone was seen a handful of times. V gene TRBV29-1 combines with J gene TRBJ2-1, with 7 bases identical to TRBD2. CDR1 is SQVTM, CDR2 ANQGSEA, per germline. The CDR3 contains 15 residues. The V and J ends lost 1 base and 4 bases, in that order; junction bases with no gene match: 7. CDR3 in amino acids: CSVEAASGSYNEQFF. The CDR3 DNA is TGCAGCGTTGAAGCGGCTAGCGGCAGTTACAATGAGCAGTTCTTC.

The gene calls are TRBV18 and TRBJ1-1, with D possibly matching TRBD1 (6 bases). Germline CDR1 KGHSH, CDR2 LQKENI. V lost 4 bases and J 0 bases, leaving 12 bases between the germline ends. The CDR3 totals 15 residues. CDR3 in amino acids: CASSQLDRLNTEAFF. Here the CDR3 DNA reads TGTGCCAGCTCACAACTCGACAGGTTGAACACTGAAGCTTTCTTT.

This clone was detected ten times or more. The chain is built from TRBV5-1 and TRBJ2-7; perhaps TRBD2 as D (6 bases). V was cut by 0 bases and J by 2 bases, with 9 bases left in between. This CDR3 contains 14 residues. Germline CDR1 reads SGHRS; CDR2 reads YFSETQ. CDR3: CASSLAGLAYEQYF. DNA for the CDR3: TGCGCCAGCAGCTTGGCGGGACTGGCCTACGAGCAGTACTTC.

The CDR3 loop reads CASSFDGGPGKETQYF. The DNA of the CDR3 is TGCGCCAGCAGCTTTGACGGGGGTCCCGGCAAAGAGACCCAGTACTTC. This chain links TRBV5-1 with TRBJ2-5; maybe TRBD2 (6 bases). This CDR3 contains 16 residues. Trimming took off 2 bases at V and 3 bases at J, with 17 bases between the two ends. The germline V gene encodes CDR1 SGHRS and CDR2 YFSETQ.

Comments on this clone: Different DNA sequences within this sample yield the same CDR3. CDR3 DNA: TGCGCCAGCAGCTTGGGGCTAGCGGGTGATGAGCAGTTCTTC. Translation gives CASSLGLAGDEQFF. The chain couples TRBV5-1 to TRBJ2-1, with TRBD2 matching over 8 bases. The germline V gene has CDR1 SGHRS and CDR2 YFSETQ. Trimming at V came to 0 bases and at J to 8 bases, leaving 4 bases not matched to a gene. The CDR3 sequence is 14 residues long.

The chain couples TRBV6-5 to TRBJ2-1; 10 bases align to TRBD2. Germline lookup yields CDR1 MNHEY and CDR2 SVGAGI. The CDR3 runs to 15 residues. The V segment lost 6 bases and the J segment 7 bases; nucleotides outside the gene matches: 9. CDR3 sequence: CASSPSDSGRNEQFF. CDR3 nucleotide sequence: TGTGCCAGCAGCCCCTCCGATAGCGGGAGGAATGAGCAGTTCTTC.

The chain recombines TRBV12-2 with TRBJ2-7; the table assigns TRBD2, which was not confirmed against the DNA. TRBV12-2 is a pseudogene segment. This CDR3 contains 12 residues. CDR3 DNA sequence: TGTGCAAGTCTCCTACCCTCCTACGAGCAGTACTTC. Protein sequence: CASLLPSYEQYF.

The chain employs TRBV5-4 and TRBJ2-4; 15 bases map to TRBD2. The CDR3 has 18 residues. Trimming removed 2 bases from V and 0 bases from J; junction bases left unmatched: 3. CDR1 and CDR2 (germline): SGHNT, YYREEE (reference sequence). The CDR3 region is CASSLPGLAGGAKNIQYF. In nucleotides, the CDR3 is TGTGCCAGCAGCTTACCGGGACTAGCGGGAGGAGCCAAAAACATTCAGTACTTC.

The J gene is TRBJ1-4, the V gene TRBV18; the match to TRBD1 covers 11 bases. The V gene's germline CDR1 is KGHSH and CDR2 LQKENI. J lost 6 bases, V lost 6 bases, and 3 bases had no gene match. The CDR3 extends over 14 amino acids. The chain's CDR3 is CASSQDRGHEKLFF. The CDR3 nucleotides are TGTGCCAGCTCTCAGGACAGGGGGCATGAAAAACTGTTTTTT.

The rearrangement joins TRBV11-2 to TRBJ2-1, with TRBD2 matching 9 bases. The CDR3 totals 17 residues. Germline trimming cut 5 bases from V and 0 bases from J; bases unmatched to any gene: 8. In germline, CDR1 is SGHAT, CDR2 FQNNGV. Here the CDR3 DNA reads TGTGCCAGCAGCCCCCGTTTTAGCGGGAGCTCCTACAATGAGCAGTTCTTC. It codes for CASSPRFSGSSYNEQFF.

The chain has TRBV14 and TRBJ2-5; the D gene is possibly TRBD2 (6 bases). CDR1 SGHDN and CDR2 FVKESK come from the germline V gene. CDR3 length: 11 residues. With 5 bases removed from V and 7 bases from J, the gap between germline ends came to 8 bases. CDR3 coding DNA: TGTGCCAGCAGCTCAGCGGGGACCCAGTACTTC. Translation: CASSSAGTQYF.

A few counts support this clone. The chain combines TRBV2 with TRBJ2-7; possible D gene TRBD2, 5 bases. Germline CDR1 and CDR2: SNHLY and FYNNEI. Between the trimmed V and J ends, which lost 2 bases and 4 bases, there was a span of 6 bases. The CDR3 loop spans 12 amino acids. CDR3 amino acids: CASSERGYEQYF. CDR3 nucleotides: TGTGCCAGCAGTGAACGGGGTTACGAGCAGTACTTC. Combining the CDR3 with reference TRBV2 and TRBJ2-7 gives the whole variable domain EPEVTQTPSHQVTQMGQEVILRCVPISNHLYFYWYRQILGQKVEFLVSFYNNEISEKSEIFDDQFSVERPDGSNFTLKIRSTKLEDSAMYFCASSERGYEQYFGPGTRLTVT.

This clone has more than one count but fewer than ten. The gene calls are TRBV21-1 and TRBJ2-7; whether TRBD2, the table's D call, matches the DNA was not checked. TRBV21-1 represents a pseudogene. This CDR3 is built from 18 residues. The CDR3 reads CASSKEERLAAISHEQYF. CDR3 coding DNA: TGTGCCAGCAGCAAAGAGGAGAGACTAGCGGCCATATCTCACGAGCAGTACTTC.

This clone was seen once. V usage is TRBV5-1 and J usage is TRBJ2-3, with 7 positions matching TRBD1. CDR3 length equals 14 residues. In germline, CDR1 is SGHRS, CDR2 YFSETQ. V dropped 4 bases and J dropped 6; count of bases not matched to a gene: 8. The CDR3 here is CASSRTGRRDTQYF. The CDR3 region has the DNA TGCGCCAGCAGCCGGACAGGCCGACGGGATACGCAGTATTTT.

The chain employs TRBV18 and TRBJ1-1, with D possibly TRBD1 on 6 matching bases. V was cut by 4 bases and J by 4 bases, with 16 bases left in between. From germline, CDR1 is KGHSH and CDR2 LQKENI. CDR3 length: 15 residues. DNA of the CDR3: TGTGCCAGCTCACTCGACAGGTCTTGGGGCACTGAAGCTTTCTTT. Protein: CASSLDRSWGTEAFF. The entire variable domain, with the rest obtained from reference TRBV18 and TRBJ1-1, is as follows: NAGVMQNPRHLVRRRGQEARLRCSPMKGHSHVYWYRQLPEEGLKFMVYLQKENIIDESGMPKERFSAEFPKEGPSILRIQQVVRGDSAAYFCASSLDRSWGTEAFFGQGTRLTVV.

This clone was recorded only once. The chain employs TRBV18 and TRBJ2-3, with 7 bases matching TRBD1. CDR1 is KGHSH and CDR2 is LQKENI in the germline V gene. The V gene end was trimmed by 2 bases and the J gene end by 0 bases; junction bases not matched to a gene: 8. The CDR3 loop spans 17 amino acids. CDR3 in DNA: TGTGCCAGCTCACCAGAGCGAACAGGGGCTAGCACAGATACGCAGTATTTT. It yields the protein CASSPERTGASTDTQYF.

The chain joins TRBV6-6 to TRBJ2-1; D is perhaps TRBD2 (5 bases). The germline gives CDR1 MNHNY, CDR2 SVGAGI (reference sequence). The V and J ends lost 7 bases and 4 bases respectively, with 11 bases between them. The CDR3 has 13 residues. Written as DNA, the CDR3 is TGTGCCAGCACTCTACCGGGGTACAATGAGCAGTTCTTC. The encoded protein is CASTLPGYNEQFF.

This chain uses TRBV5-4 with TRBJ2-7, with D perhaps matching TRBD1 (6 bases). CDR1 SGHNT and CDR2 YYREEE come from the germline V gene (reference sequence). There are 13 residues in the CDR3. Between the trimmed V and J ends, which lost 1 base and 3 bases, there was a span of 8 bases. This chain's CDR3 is CASSLQGGYEQYF. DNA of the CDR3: TGTGCCAGCAGCTTGCAAGGGGGCTACGAGCAGTACTTC.

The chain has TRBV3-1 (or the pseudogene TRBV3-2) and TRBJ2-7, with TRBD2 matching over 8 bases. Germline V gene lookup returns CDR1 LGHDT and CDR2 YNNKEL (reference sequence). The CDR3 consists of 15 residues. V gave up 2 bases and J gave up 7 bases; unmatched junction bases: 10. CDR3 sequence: CASSQLPSGSGEQYF. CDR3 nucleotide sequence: TGTGCCAGCAGCCAACTTCCCAGCGGGAGTGGGGAGCAGTACTTC.

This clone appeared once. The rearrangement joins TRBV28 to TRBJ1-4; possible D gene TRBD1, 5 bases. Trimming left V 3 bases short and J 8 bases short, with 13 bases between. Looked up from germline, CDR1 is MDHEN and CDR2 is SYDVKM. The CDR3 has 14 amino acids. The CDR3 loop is CASSFGANGEKLFF. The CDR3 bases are TGTGCCAGCAGTTTTGGGGCTAACGGGGAAAAACTGTTTTTT.

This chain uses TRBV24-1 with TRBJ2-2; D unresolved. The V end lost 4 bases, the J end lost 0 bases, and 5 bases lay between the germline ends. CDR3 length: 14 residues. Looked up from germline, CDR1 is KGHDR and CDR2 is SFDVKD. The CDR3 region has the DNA TGTGCCACCAGTGACAGGTCGAACACCGGGGAGCTGTTTTTT. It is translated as CATSDRSNTGELFF.

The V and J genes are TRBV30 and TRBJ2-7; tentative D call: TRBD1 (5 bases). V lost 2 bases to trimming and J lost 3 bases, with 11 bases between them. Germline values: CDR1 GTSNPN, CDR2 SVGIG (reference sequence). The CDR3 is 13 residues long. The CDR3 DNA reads TGTGCCTGGAGTCCGGACATTTTCTACGAGCAGTACTTC. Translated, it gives CAWSPDIFYEQYF. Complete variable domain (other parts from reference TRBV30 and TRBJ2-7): SQTIHQWPATLVQPVGSPLSLECTVEGTSNPNLYWYRQAAGRGLQLLFYSVGIGQISSEVPQNLSASRPQDRQFILSSKKLLLSDSGFYLCAWSPDIFYEQYFGPGTRLTVT.

CDR3 sequence reads: CASSDVFEGDTEAFF. The CDR3 coding sequence is TGTGCCAGCAGTGATGTTTTCGAAGGGGACACTGAAGCTTTCTTT. The chain has TRBV2 and TRBJ1-1; D is perhaps TRBD1 (5 bases). The CDR3 has 15 amino acids. The V end was cut by 3 bases, the J end by 3 bases, with 14 bases between. CDR1 SNHLY and CDR2 FYNNEI come from the germline V gene.

Here the CDR3 reads CASSLVGTGREKLFF. The CDR3 bases are TGCGCCAGCAGCTTGGTTGGGACAGGGAGAGAAAAACTGTTTTTT. This sequence joins TRBV5-1 and TRBJ1-4; 9 nucleotides match TRBD1. Germline CDR1 SGHRS, CDR2 YFSETQ. The junction had 5 bases not matched to a gene; V was cut back by 0 bases and J by 8 bases. The CDR3 extends over 15 amino acids.

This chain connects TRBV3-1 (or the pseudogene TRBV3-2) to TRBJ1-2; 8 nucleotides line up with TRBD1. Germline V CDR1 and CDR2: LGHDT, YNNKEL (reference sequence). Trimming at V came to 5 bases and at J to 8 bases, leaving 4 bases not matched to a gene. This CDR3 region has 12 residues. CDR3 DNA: TGTGCCAGCAGCAACACAGGGGGAGGCTACACCTTC. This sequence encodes CASSNTGGGYTF.

The CDR3 region is CASSFPGNTEAFF. CDR3 nucleotide sequence: TGCGCCAGCAGCTTTCCCGGGAACACTGAAGCTTTCTTT. J is TRBJ1-1 and V is TRBV5-1; the D is unclear. Germline V CDR1 and CDR2: SGHRS, YFSETQ. V gave up 2 bases and J gave up 1 base, with 6 bases separating them. The CDR3 loop spans 13 amino acids. Full variable domain (outside the CDR3, taken from reference TRBV5-1 and TRBJ1-1): KAGVTQTPRYLIKTRGQQVTLSCSPISGHRSVSWYQQTPGQGLQFLFEYFSETQRNKGNFPGRFSGRQFSNSRSEMNVSTLELGDSALYLCASSFPGNTEAFFGQGTRLTVV.

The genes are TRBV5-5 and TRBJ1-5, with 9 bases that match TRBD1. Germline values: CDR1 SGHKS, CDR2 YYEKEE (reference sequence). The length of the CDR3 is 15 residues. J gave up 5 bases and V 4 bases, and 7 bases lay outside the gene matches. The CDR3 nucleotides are TGTGCCAGCAGCGGGGGACAGGGTCCCCATCAGCCCCAGCATTTT. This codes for CASSGGQGPHQPQHF.

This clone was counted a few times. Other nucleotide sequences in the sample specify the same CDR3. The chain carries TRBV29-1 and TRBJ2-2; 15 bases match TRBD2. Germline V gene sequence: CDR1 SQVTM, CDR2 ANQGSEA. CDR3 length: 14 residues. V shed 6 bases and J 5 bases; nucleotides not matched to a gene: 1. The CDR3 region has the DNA TGCAGCGTAGGACTAGCGGGAGGGACCGGGGAGCTGTTTTTT. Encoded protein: CSVGLAGGTGELFF.